This TCR beta chain was sequenced for a study of early T cells in non-severe SARS-CoV-2 infection. Overall study: Sequencing of bulk RNA from unsorted whole blood was done, without chain pairing.

This clonotype was counted many times. Tagging with unique molecular identifiers was applied to individual cDNA molecules. Each CDR3 protein is one row after TCRdb ran MiXCR on the 5' RACE reads. The table has fewer than 50,000 distinct CDR3 sequences, 5.5% to 7.5% seen once. Sequenced: whole blood. This receptor was obtained from an adult who was a healthcare worker with PCR-confirmed SARS-CoV-2 infection or an uninfected control (not recorded which).

The chain's CDR3 is CASSLSHYNEQFF. Here the CDR3 DNA reads TGTGCCAGCAGTTTAAGTCACTACAATGAGCAGTTCTTC. This rearrangement joins TRBV12-3 or TRBV12-4 to TRBJ2-1, with no clear D. The CDR3 contains 13 residues. Trimming pared 2 bases from V and 3 bases from J, leaving 5 bases between.